The T cell receptor beta chain described here comes from a study of T cells after yellow fever vaccination. Overall study: In the case of low-cell-number fractions, SMART-Seq v4 Ultra Low Input was used for preparation.

Germline V lookup: CDR1 MNHEY, CDR2 SVGEGT. The CDR3 runs 10 residues. With 8 bases removed from V and 7 bases from J, the gap between germline ends came to 8 bases. As for this clonotype: Its antigen is still unknown.

TCR cDNA was made by 5'RACE template switching, adding a universal primer site and UMIs. MiXCR, run by TCRdb on the 5' RACE reads, gives a single entry per CDR3 protein. Of some 400,000 distinct CDR3 sequences detected, roughly a sixth appear once; the ten largest clones hold roughly a sixth. Study-wide results and limits: The secondary response peaked faster, at day 5 versus 15, but was weaker.

The sequence came from a man between 18 and 35 years old who received the YFV17D yellow fever vaccine. The rearrangement links TRBV6-2 or TRBV6-3 to TRBJ1-1; D call uncertain. The material was PBMCs, obtained before the yellow fever booster vaccination. The CDR3 protein is CASGGIEAFF. The DNA of the CDR3 is TGTGCCAGCGGTGGCATTGAAGCTTTCTTT.